This TCR beta chain was found in a study of cytomegalovirus exposure and HLA in healthy donors. The donors belonged to the roughly 120-subject validation cohort, separate from the roughly 650-subject first cohort. Sequencing was performed with immunoSEQ multiplex PCR; in TCRdb, only in-frame clones are kept and a portion is missing. The data hold roughly 60,000 clones, with roughly 96% observed a single time. On this clone itself: Its antigen is unidentified.

General study results and limits: Among the CMV-associated chains, three were confirmed in vitro as specific for CMV antigens. Accounts indicate the classifier identified cytomegalovirus status with strong specificity and sensitivity. There were 150 or so TCR beta chains listed as cytomegalovirus-associated.

The length of the CDR3 is 16 residues. V shed 0 bases, J shed 4 bases, and the junction held 8 bases outside the gene matches. CDR1 and CDR2 from the germline V gene are MNHNY and SVGAGI (reference sequence). The chain joins TRBV6-6 to TRBJ2-7; 8 nucleotides line up with TRBD2. The TCR originated in a woman aged 18-30 years in good health and CMV-seropositive. Sequenced sample: PBMCs. CDR3 nucleotide sequence: TGTGCCAGCAGTTACTCGGGCAGCGGGAGACCGTACGAGCAGTACTTC. Residues: CASSYSGSGRPYEQYF.